This TCR beta chain was captured by sequencing in a study of shared clonotypes between healthy human individuals. Study-wide points: Blood was the only sampled material, and tissue repertoires likely differ.

On ten immunoSEQ deep assay plates, unsorted PBMC DNA was sequenced. TCRdb's copy holds only in-frame clones and misses some; the assay was immunoSEQ multiplex PCR. This sample has under 600,000 clones, with over 60% found just once. CDR1 and CDR2 (germline): SNHLY, FYNNEI. The CDR3 consists of 13 residues. About this clone itself: Antigen: not known. An end of the junction does not agree with germline; a read error may underlie this.

Input material: PBMCs. This sequence was found in a woman aged 35 to 49 in good health. Some clones in this sample may be carry-over from other donors' samples. The chain recombines TRBV2 with TRBJ2-7; 10 bases fit TRBD2. In DNA form, the CDR3 reads TGTGCCAGCATCGAAGAGGTGGGGCTAGCGGGAGACTTT. This encodes CASIEEVGLAGDF.